One and the same sample provided the 26 T cell receptor beta chains below, sequenced in a study of spatial heterogeneity in lung cancer (dated by TCRdb to the late 2010s). The sample's time point label, in plain terms: sample taken at primary tumor resection. The library was built by means of 5' RACE. The listed sequencing device is NextSeq 500. TCRdb reprocessed the public reads (quality trimming at Q25 with fastp, clone calling with MiXCR) and kept in-frame beta chains. Merged by CDR3 protein, the rows form single entries marked with the most common genes and DNA. For this sample the table gives around 2,400 distinct CDR3 sequences, of which about 1.8% were detected only once. The top ten clonotypes cover approximately 20% of the sample. The sample in question was normal lung tissue next to the tumor, obtained at surgery. The receptors derive from a male donor with early-stage non-small cell lung cancer.

This clonotype was recorded at least ten times. The chain joins TRBV23-1 to TRBJ2-1; D is unresolved. TRBV23-1 is marked as an open reading frame, function uncertain. The V end lost 2 bases, the J end lost 5 bases, and 13 bases lay between the germline ends. The CDR3 sequence is 15 residues long. CDR3: CASSQAAWADNEQFF. The CDR3 DNA reads TGCGCCAGCAGTCAAGCAGCATGGGCTGACAATGAGCAGTTCTTC.

This clonotype was counted ten times or more. V gene TRBV25-1 combines with J gene TRBJ1-5; 7 nucleotides match TRBD1. The trim removed 3 bases at V and 6 bases at J, leaving 8 bases unmatched. The CDR3 runs to 15 residues. The germline gives CDR1 MGHDK, CDR2 SYGVNS. CDR3 amino acids: CASSDGGGGSQPQHF. The CDR3 DNA sequence: TGTGCCAGCAGTGATGGGGGAGGGGGCAGTCAGCCCCAGCATTTT.

Within the sample, this clonotype is medium-sized. The chain links TRBV5-1 to TRBJ1-2; TRBD1 matches 7 bases. Trimming took 0 bases from V and 0 from J; bases not matched to a gene: 8. The CDR3 covers 17 residues. CDR1 and CDR2 (germline): SGHRS, YFSETQ. DNA for the CDR3: TGCGCCAGCAGCTTGGCCCCGACAGGGCTAACTAACTATGGCTACACCTTC. This codes for CASSLAPTGLTNYGYTF. The full variable domain, its missing parts supplied by reference TRBV5-1 and TRBJ1-2, is KAGVTQTPRYLIKTRGQQVTLSCSPISGHRSVSWYQQTPGQGLQFLFEYFSETQRNKGNFPGRFSGRQFSNSRSEMNVSTLELGDSALYLCASSLAPTGLTNYGYTFGSGTRLTVV.

By frequency in the sample, this clonotype is medium-sized (0.01 to 0.1%). CDR3 protein: CASSQRHSSGYTF. The DNA for the CDR3 is TGTGCCAGCAGCCAGAGGCACAGCTCTGGCTACACCTTC. This sequence joins TRBV3-1 and TRBJ1-2; D unresolved. The CDR3 runs to 13 residues. V was pared by 3 bases and J by 7 bases, with 12 bases between. Germline V CDR1 and CDR2: LGHDT, YNNKEL (reference sequence).

This clonotype was recorded a few times. V gene TRBV6-2 or TRBV6-3 combines with J gene TRBJ1-1; no reliable D call. This CDR3 comprises 16 residues. V was shortened by 6 bases and J by 1 base, with 18 bases between the two germline ends. Germline V CDR1 and CDR2: MNHEY, SVGEGT. CDR3 in DNA: TGTGCCAGCAGCCCGAGTTGGCCCAACAGGAACACTGAAGCTTTCTTT. It codes for CASSPSWPNRNTEAFF.

This clonotype was detected ten times or more. A read error may be the cause here, since a much bigger clone is one base away. This chain links TRBV12-5 with TRBJ1-2, with 7 positions matching TRBD1. This CDR3 has 16 amino acids. V was clipped by 5 bases and J by 0 bases; unmatched bases: 9. Germline V gene lookup returns CDR1 LGHNT and CDR2 FRNRAP. The CDR3 protein is CASGTDRAGANYGYTF. The CDR3 nucleotides are TGTGCTAGTGGTACTGACAGGGCGGGTGCTAACTATGGCTACACCTTC.

This clonotype was detected many times. The junction shows a germline mismatch at one end, possibly a read error. The CDR3 is CASSPGQGATNYGDTF. Written as DNA, the CDR3 is TGTGCCAGCAGCCCTGGACAGGGGGCGACTAACTATGGCGACACCTTC. The chain has TRBV5-4 and TRBJ1-2; 11 bases map to TRBD1. Germline CDR1 is SGHNT and CDR2 is YYREEE (reference sequence). This CDR3 contains 16 residues. Full variable domain (outside the CDR3, taken from reference TRBV5-4 and TRBJ1-2): ETGVTQSPTHLIKTRGQQVTLRCSSQSGHNTVSWYQQALGQGPQFIFQYYREEENGRGNFPPRFSGLQFPNYSSELNVNALELDDSALYLCASSPGQGATNYGDTFGSGTRLTVV.

By share, this clonotype ranks as medium-sized. The chain carries TRBV19 and TRBJ1-5, with 7 bases lining up with TRBD1. The CDR3 is 16 amino acids. The V and J ends lost 7 bases and 2 bases, in that order; junction bases with no gene match: 11. Per germline, CDR1 LNHDA and CDR2 SQIVND (reference sequence). The CDR3 DNA reads as TGTGCCAGTACCCTAGGGGGCAACCAAGGCAATCAGCCCCAGCATTTT. Protein product: CASTLGGNQGNQPQHF.

In its sample, this clonotype is large. The rearrangement links TRBV3-1 to TRBJ1-4, with TRBD1 as a possible D gene (6 bases). Germline loops: CDR1 LGHDT, CDR2 YNNKEL (reference sequence). The CDR3 extends over 15 amino acids. Trimming cost V 4 bases and J 3 bases, with 12 bases left between them. DNA for the CDR3: TGTGCCAGCAGCCCTACACAGGGACCTAATGAAAAACTGTTTTTT. Translation gives CASSPTQGPNEKLFF.

This clonotype came up many times. V and J are TRBV7-9 and TRBJ1-6; the match to TRBD1 covers 8 bases. With 0 bases clipped from V and 5 bases from J, the junction kept 3 bases outside the gene matches. The CDR3 has 16 residues. Germline V gene sequence: CDR1 SEHNR, CDR2 FQNEAQ (reference sequence). The chain's CDR3 is CASSLAAGGNNSPLHF. In nucleotides, the CDR3 is TGTGCCAGCAGCTTAGCGGCAGGGGGCAATAATTCACCCCTCCACTTT.

This clonotype qualifies as medium-sized. The CDR3 bases are TGTGCCAGCAGTTTGGGACCTGGGAGCAATCAGCCCCAGCATTTT. Translation gives CASSLGPGSNQPQHF. This chain links TRBV12-3 or TRBV12-4 with TRBJ1-5; possible D gene TRBD1, 5 bases. The V end lost 3 bases, the J end lost 1 base, and 10 bases lay between the germline ends. The CDR3 spans 15 residues.

This clonotype has ten or more counts. The J gene is TRBJ2-5, the V gene TRBV28; possible D gene TRBD2, 5 bases. The CDR3 loop spans 16 amino acids. The V end lost 2 bases, the J end lost 5 bases, and 18 bases lay between the germline ends. Germline CDR1 reads MDHEN; CDR2 reads SYDVKM. CDR3 bases: TGTGCCAGCAGTTTACAGCCGGGATGGGGTTGGGAGACCCAGTACTTC. Residues: CASSLQPGWGWETQYF.

By its share, this clonotype is medium-sized. This chain connects TRBV19 to TRBJ1-1, with D possibly TRBD1 on 5 matching bases. Between the trimmed V and J ends, which lost 0 bases and 5 bases, there was a span of 13 bases. The CDR3 extends over 15 amino acids. CDR1 LNHDA and CDR2 SQIVND come from the germline V gene (reference sequence). The CDR3: CASSIDRGVGTEAFF. Written as DNA, the CDR3 is TGTGCCAGTAGTATAGACCGGGGCGTGGGAACTGAAGCTTTCTTT.

By share, this clonotype counts as medium-sized. The rearrangement joins TRBV2 to TRBJ1-3; no clear D. Trimming removed 6 bases at V and 4 bases at J, with 7 bases between. CDR1 and CDR2 (germline): SNHLY, FYNNEI. This CDR3 is 12 amino acids long. Written as DNA, the CDR3 is TGTGCCAGCAGCCTAGGGGGAAACACCATATATTTT. Encoded protein: CASSLGGNTIYF.

This clonotype counts as medium-sized. The chain combines TRBV12-3 or TRBV12-4 with TRBJ1-6, with 7 bases aligning to TRBD1. With 1 base clipped from V and 6 bases from J, the junction kept 3 bases outside the gene matches. The CDR3 extends over 15 amino acids. The CDR3 nucleotides are TGTGCCAGCAGTTTAGGACAGGGACGTAATTCACCCCTCCACTTT. Encoded protein: CASSLGQGRNSPLHF.

Sample share makes this clonotype large. The genes are TRBV5-1 and TRBJ1-3; D is unresolved. The V and J ends lost 1 base and 0 bases respectively, with 11 bases between them. Germline CDR1 and CDR2: SGHRS and YFSETQ. The CDR3 runs 16 residues. DNA for the CDR3: TGCGCCAGCAGCTTGTCGACTTACGGCTCTGGAAACACCATATATTTT. Translation gives CASSLSTYGSGNTIYF. Combining the CDR3 with reference TRBV5-1 and TRBJ1-3 gives the whole variable domain KAGVTQTPRYLIKTRGQQVTLSCSPISGHRSVSWYQQTPGQGLQFLFEYFSETQRNKGNFPGRFSGRQFSNSRSEMNVSTLELGDSALYLCASSLSTYGSGNTIYFGEGSWLTVV.

By share, this clonotype ranks as medium-sized. The V call is TRBV29-1, the J call TRBJ1-2, with D uncertain. Germline CDR1 reads SQVTM; CDR2 reads ANQGSEA. This CDR3 comprises 12 residues. V was cut by 3 bases and J by 6 bases, with 11 bases left in between. CDR3 in amino acids: CSVDPGIDGYTF. The CDR3 DNA reads TGCAGCGTTGACCCAGGAATAGATGGCTACACCTTC.

This clonotype occurred many times. This chain connects TRBV7-2 to TRBJ2-7; 7 bases are shared with TRBD2. Per the germline V gene, CDR1 is SGHTA and CDR2 is FQGNSA. The CDR3 loop spans 14 amino acids. J gave up 6 bases and V 5 bases, and 10 bases lay outside the gene matches. The CDR3: CASSPPAGSGEQYF. CDR3 DNA sequence: TGTGCCAGCAGCCCCCCAGCGGGGAGTGGCGAGCAGTACTTC.

This clonotype is labeled medium-sized (0.01 to 0.1%). The chain combines TRBV11-1 with TRBJ2-5, with 7 bases fitting TRBD1. The CDR3 runs to 16 residues. Unmatched junction bases numbered 13, after V lost 4 bases and J lost 5 bases. Germline assignment: CDR1 SGHAT and CDR2 FQDESV (reference sequence). CDR3 region: CASSSTGVGRWETQYF. The DNA of the CDR3 is TGTGCCAGCAGCTCAACAGGGGTTGGGCGTTGGGAGACCCAGTACTTC.

This clonotype is termed hyperexpanded. The J gene is TRBJ1-5, the V gene TRBV7-8, with a possible D match to TRBD1 (6 bases). Trimming cost V 5 bases and J 4 bases, with 27 bases left between them. The CDR3 has 19 amino acids. Germline V gives CDR1 SGHVS, CDR2 FQNEAQ. DNA of the CDR3: TGTGCCAGCAGCGGTCCGGACAGTTCCCCAACGATACGAAATCAGCCCCAGCATTTT. It specifies CASSGPDSSPTIRNQPQHF.

By sample fraction, this clonotype is medium-sized. This chain joins TRBV12-5 and TRBJ1-3; D not resolved. Per germline, CDR1 LGHNT and CDR2 FRNRAP. This CDR3 is 14 amino acids long. V lost 1 base to trimming and J lost 3 bases, with 7 bases between them. Here the CDR3 reads CASGLGQVGNTIYF. CDR3 DNA: TGTGCTAGTGGTTTGGGTCAGGTTGGAAACACCATATATTTT.

This clonotype is judged medium-sized. The genes are TRBV2 and TRBJ1-2; perhaps TRBD1 as D (5 bases). Germline CDR1 and CDR2: SNHLY and FYNNEI. Trimming cost V 8 bases and J 1 base, with 14 bases left between them. This CDR3 spans 14 amino acids. CDR3 in amino acids: CASYGTGLNYGYTF. The CDR3 DNA reads as TGTGCCAGCTATGGTACAGGACTTAACTATGGCTACACCTTC.

The table lists this clonotype with a few counts. The chain uses TRBV5-4 and TRBJ2-3; TRBD1 matches at 12 bases. V lost 3 bases, J lost 3 bases, and 5 bases stayed unmatched. The CDR3 has 16 amino acids. Looked up from germline, CDR1 is SGHNT and CDR2 is YYREEE (reference sequence). CDR3 nucleotides: TGTGCCAGCAGCTGGGGACAGGGGGCGGGAACAGATACGCAGTATTTT. Translating gives CASSWGQGAGTDTQYF.

By share, this clonotype counts as medium-sized (0.01 to 0.1%). The chain carries TRBV6-1 and TRBJ1-2, with D possibly TRBD1 on 5 matching bases. CDR3 length: 14 residues. Germline values: CDR1 MNHNS, CDR2 SASEGT. V gave up 7 bases and J gave up 3 bases, with 15 bases separating them. The CDR3 sequence: CASTSSQGYYGYTF. As DNA, the CDR3 is TGTGCCAGCACTTCTTCTCAGGGATACTATGGCTACACCTTC.

There are a few counts of this clonotype. The chain joins TRBV5-1 to TRBJ2-3; D may be TRBD1 or TRBD2 (5 bases each). The V end was cut by 4 bases, the J end by 4 bases, with 19 bases between. Germline V gene sequence: CDR1 SGHRS, CDR2 YFSETQ. The CDR3 loop spans 16 amino acids. CDR3 nucleotide sequence: TGCGCCAGCAGCGCAGGGACCGCCGCCTTTTCAGATACGCAGTATTTT. It encodes CASSAGTAAFSDTQYF.

Of note for this clonotype: No conserved phenylalanine or tryptophan ends this CDR3, so it is likely a read error. The chain has TRBV9 and TRBJ2-3; 7 bases fit TRBD1. The CDR3 length is 15 residues. In germline, CDR1 is SGDLS, CDR2 YYNGEE. V lost 0 bases, J lost 3 bases, and 4 bases stayed unmatched. This CDR3 is CASSVEGQPTDTQYI. For the CDR3, the DNA is TGTGCCAGCAGCGTAGAGGGACAGCCTACAGATACGCAGTATATT.